The clone carrying this TCR beta chain was seen a single time. This table comes from immunoSEQ multiplex PCR, and its TCRdb copy is limited to in-frame clones, with some not included. The repertoire includes about 140,000 clones, more than 85% of them detected once, and approximately 5% sits in the top ten. Trimming removed 4 bases from V and 5 bases from J, with 9 bases in between. Germline V gene lookup returns CDR1 LNHNV and CDR2 YYDKDF (reference sequence). The CDR3 has 13 amino acids. This record belongs to a study of T cell responses to AZD1222 COVID-19 vaccine. The chain is built from TRBV15 and TRBJ2-1, with no clear D. The source is an adult in good health. The starting material was peripheral blood, obtained on day 0 of AZD1222 vaccination. CDR3 region: CATSMDRNNEQFF. As DNA, the CDR3 is TGTGCCACCAGCATGGATAGGAACAATGAGCAGTTCTTC.